The 6 T cell receptor beta chains below all came from one sample that was sequenced in a study of blood T cell repertoires in COVID-19. TCRdb's copy holds only in-frame clones and misses some; the assay was immunoSEQ multiplex PCR. This sample has approximately 86,000 clones; approximately 90% occur once, and the top ten carry approximately 8.9%. Sample: peripheral blood. These receptors originate from a man between 45 and 60 years old with acute or convalescent COVID-19.

The V call is TRBV5-4, the J call TRBJ1-1, with D perhaps matching TRBD1 (6 bases). Looked up from germline, CDR1 is SGHNT and CDR2 is YYREEE (reference sequence). The V gene lost 5 bases and the J gene lost 0 bases, with 17 bases spanning the gap. The CDR3 is made up of 16 amino acids. The CDR3 sequence: CASRQRRGGMNTEAFF. CDR3 coding DNA: TGTGCCAGCAGACAGAGAAGGGGGGGCATGAACACTGAAGCTTTCTTT.

V is TRBV2 and J is TRBJ2-7, with D perhaps matching TRBD2 (6 bases). The CDR3 is made up of 14 amino acids. V lost 6 bases and J 0 bases, leaving 12 bases between the germline ends. Germline assignment: CDR1 SNHLY and CDR2 FYNNEI. The DNA for the CDR3 is TGTGCCAGCAGATTCTCCGGGAGCTCCTACGAGCAGTACGTC. Protein sequence: CASRFSGSSYEQYV.

The chain employs TRBV28 and TRBJ1-2; the D is unclear. Germline CDR1 MDHEN, CDR2 SYDVKM. The CDR3 runs to 13 residues. V was trimmed by 3 bases and J by 2 bases, leaving 7 bases between them. This CDR3 is CASSLRVNYGYTF. CDR3 nucleotide sequence: TGTGCCAGCAGTTTGCGGGTGAACTATGGCTACACCTTC.

This clone came up once. The chain carries TRBV4-1 and TRBJ2-2; D not certain. Germline CDR1 MGHRA, CDR2 YSYEKL. This CDR3 has 14 amino acids. The germline V and J ends were trimmed by 0 bases and 6 bases, with 8 bases remaining between them. The CDR3 is CASSQESVAGELFF. The CDR3 bases are TGCGCCAGCAGCCAAGAATCGGTGGCCGGGGAGCTGTTTTTT.

In DNA form, the CDR3 reads TGTGCCAGCAGCACAAACGCAGGGATCTATGGCTACACCTTC. Translated: CASSTNAGIYGYTF. This sequence joins TRBV7-9 and TRBJ1-2, with a tentative D call TRBD1 (5 bases). V shed 5 bases and J shed 4 bases, with 14 bases lying between them. This CDR3 comprises 14 residues. Germline V gene lookup returns CDR1 SEHNR and CDR2 FQNEAQ (reference sequence).

The gene calls are TRBV19 and TRBJ1-5, with a tentative D call TRBD1 (6 bases). Germline CDR1 and CDR2: LNHDA and SQIVND (reference sequence). The CDR3 is made up of 16 amino acids. The ends were cut back, 3 bases at V and 4 bases at J, with 16 bases in the middle. The DNA of the CDR3 is TGTGCCAGTAGTATCGGTGAGACAGGTTCTAATCAGCCCCAGCATTTT. This sequence encodes CASSIGETGSNQPQHF.